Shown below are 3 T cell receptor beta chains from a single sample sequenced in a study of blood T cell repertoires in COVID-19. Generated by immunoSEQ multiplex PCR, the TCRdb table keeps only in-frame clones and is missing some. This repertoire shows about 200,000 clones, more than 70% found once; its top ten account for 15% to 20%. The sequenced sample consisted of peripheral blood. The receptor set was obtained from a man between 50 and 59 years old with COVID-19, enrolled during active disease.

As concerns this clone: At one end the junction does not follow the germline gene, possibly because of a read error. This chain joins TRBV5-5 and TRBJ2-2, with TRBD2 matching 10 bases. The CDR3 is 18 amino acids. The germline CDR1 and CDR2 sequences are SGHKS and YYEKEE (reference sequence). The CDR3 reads CASSPNPPGLAVSGKLFF. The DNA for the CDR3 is TGTGCCAGCAGCCCCAACCCCCCAGGACTAGCGGTCTCCGGGAAGCTGTTTTTT. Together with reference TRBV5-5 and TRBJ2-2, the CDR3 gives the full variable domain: DAGVTQSPTHLIKTRGQQVTLRCSPISGHKSVSWYQQVLGQGPQFIFQYYEKEERGRGNFPDRFSARQFPNYSSELNVNALLLGDSALYLCASSPNPPGLAVSGKLFFGEGSRLTVL.

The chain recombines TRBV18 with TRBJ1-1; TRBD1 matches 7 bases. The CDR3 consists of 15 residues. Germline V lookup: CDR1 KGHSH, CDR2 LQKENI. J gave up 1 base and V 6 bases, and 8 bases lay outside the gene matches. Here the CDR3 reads CASSPEGQANTEAFF. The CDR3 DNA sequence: TGTGCCAGCTCTCCGGAAGGACAGGCGAACACTGAAGCTTTCTTT.

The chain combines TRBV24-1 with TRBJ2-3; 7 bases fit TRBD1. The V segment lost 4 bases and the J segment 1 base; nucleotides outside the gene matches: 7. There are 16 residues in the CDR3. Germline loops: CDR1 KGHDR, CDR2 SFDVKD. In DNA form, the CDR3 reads TGTGCCACCAGTGACCGACAGGGTTCCGGCACAGATACGCAGTATTTT. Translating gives CATSDRQGSGTDTQYF.